This T cell receptor (beta chain) was captured in a study of blood T cell repertoires in COVID-19. As for the study in general: There were acute and convalescent COVID-19 samples, and they came from the United States, Italy and Spain. The cDNA or gDNA used as material had been derived from T cells, B-cell-depleted T cells, or PBMCs.

Unmatched junction bases numbered 6, after V lost 1 base and J lost 7 bases. Per the germline V gene, CDR1 is SGHNT and CDR2 is YENEEA. The CDR3 covers 14 residues. Study processing details: Cell counts per sample came from amplifying reference gene primers. Libraries were prepared by immunoSEQ multiplex PCR; TCRdb keeps only in-frame clonotypes and omits some of them. D and trimming were read from the DNA, whereas the V and J calls and clone size are those reported in that table. Among approximately 460,000 clones listed, approximately 92% were seen once. Seattle patients were enrolled during active infection and followed longitudinally.

The rearrangement uses TRBV11-3 and TRBJ1-2; 7 bases match TRBD1. This receptor was identified in a man aged 18 to 30 with COVID-19, enrolled during active disease. The material sequenced was peripheral blood. This chain's CDR3 is CASSLAGTVAGYTF. CDR3 in DNA: TGTGCCAGCAGCTTAGCCGGGACAGTGGCTGGCTACACCTTC.